The 23 T cell receptor beta chains given below trace back to one sample, sequenced in a study of cytomegalovirus exposure and HLA in healthy donors. Primers: 60 Vbeta forward and 13 Jbeta reverse. Sequencing used immunoSEQ multiplex PCR; TCRdb keeps in-frame clones, though not all of them. The repertoire consists of roughly 130,000 clones, with less than 85% occurring once and the leading ten covering 1%. The specimen was PBMCs. Receptors were obtained from a man between 40 and 49 years old in good health and CMV-seronegative.

The J gene is TRBJ1-1, the V gene TRBV28; tentatively, D is TRBD1 (6 bases). Germline assignment: CDR1 MDHEN and CDR2 SYDVKM. CDR3 length: 15 amino acids. With 8 bases removed from V and 0 bases from J, the gap between germline ends came to 16 bases. The CDR3, as DNA: TGTGCCAGCGGTAGACAGGTGGGGATGAACACTGAAGCTTTCTTT. It specifies CASGRQVGMNTEAFF.

V is TRBV6-6 and J is TRBJ1-1; TRBD1 matches at 7 bases. Unmatched junction bases numbered 7, after V lost 6 bases and J lost 3 bases. This CDR3 is 14 amino acids long. Germline V gene lookup returns CDR1 MNHNY and CDR2 SVGAGI (reference sequence). CDR3 in DNA: TGTGCCAGCAGCCTCCTGACAGGGTACACTGAAGCTTTCTTT. Translated: CASSLLTGYTEAFF.

V usage is TRBV29-1 and J usage is TRBJ2-1; D possibly corresponds to TRBD1 (6 bases). The CDR3 spans 14 residues. Per the germline V gene, CDR1 is SQVTM and CDR2 is ANQGSEA. The germline V and J ends were trimmed by 4 bases and 2 bases, with 12 bases remaining between them. The CDR3 protein is CSVAVGAAYNEQFF. The CDR3 nucleotides read TGCAGCGTTGCCGTGGGGGCGGCCTACAATGAGCAGTTCTTC.

The rearrangement links TRBV6-5 to TRBJ2-1, with 9 bases lining up with TRBD2. V dropped 0 bases and J dropped 4; count of bases not matched to a gene: 4. The CDR3 totals 16 residues. CDR1 is MNHEY and CDR2 is SVGAGI in the germline V gene. The CDR3 is CASSYSVLAGYNEQFF. Here the CDR3 DNA reads TGTGCCAGCAGTTACTCGGTTCTAGCGGGGTACAATGAGCAGTTCTTC.

This chain joins TRBV7-9 and TRBJ2-1, with 11 bases aligning to TRBD1. The V gene's germline CDR1 is SEHNR and CDR2 FQNEAQ (reference sequence). The CDR3 spans 16 residues. Unmatched junction bases numbered 6, after V lost 5 bases and J lost 3 bases. The CDR3 bases are TGTGCCAGCAGCCCACGGGGGACAGGGGGCTACAATGAGCAGTTCTTC. This codes for CASSPRGTGGYNEQFF. The full variable domain, completed using reference TRBV7-9 and TRBJ2-1, is DTGVSQNPRHKITKRGQNVTFRCDPISEHNRLYWYRQTLGQGPEFLTYFQNEAQLEKSRLLSDRFSAERPKGSFSTLEIQRTEQGDSAMYLCASSPRGTGGYNEQFFGPGTRLTVL.

CDR3 sequence reads: CASSLLGYNEQFF. Written as DNA, the CDR3 is TGTGCCAGCAGCCTTCTCGGGTACAATGAGCAGTTCTTC. The V call is TRBV14, the J call TRBJ2-1; D is unclear. V lost 4 bases, J lost 4 bases, and 8 bases lay in between. CDR3 size: 13 residues. Germline CDR1 reads SGHDN; CDR2 reads FVKESK.

The V and J genes are TRBV11-2 and TRBJ2-7, with D possibly matching TRBD2 (5 bases). The length of the CDR3 is 16 residues. The V end lost 1 base, the J end lost 0 bases, and 13 bases lay between the germline ends. Germline V gives CDR1 SGHAT, CDR2 FQNNGV. In DNA, the CDR3 is TGTGCCAGCAGCTTAGTTAGGAGGAACTACTCCTACGAGCAGTACTTC. It encodes CASSLVRRNYSYEQYF.

This chain joins TRBV12-2 and TRBJ2-2; TRBD2, as called in the table, went unchecked against the DNA. TRBV12-2 constitutes a pseudogene. This CDR3 region has 17 residues. The chain's CDR3 is CASRQPLAGRCTGELFF. CDR3 nucleotide sequence: TGTGCAAGTCGCCAACCCCTAGCGGGACGGTGCACCGGGGAGCTGTTTTTT.

Only one count was recorded for this clone. This chain joins TRBV5-1 and TRBJ1-1, with D possibly TRBD1 on 6 matching bases. Per the germline V gene, CDR1 is SGHRS and CDR2 is YFSETQ. With 5 bases removed from V and 4 bases from J, the gap between germline ends came to 12 bases. The CDR3 runs 13 residues. CDR3 in DNA: TGCGCCAGCAGTTCGACAGGCGCCACTGAAGCTTTCTTT. Protein: CASSSTGATEAFF.

V gene TRBV5-6 combines with J gene TRBJ1-3; no definite D call. This CDR3 is 15 amino acids long. CDR1 and CDR2 (germline): SGHDT, YYEEEE. The V end was cut by 1 base, the J end by 0 bases, with 8 bases between. Written as DNA, the CDR3 is TGTGCCAGCAGCTTGAGACAAATCTCTGGAAACACCATATATTTT. This translates into CASSLRQISGNTIYF.

This chain links TRBV28 with TRBJ2-7; 10 bases are shared with TRBD2. From germline, CDR1 is MDHEN and CDR2 SYDVKM. J lost 13 bases, V lost 7 bases, and 10 bases had no gene match. The CDR3 loop spans 12 amino acids. Written as DNA, the CDR3 is TGTGCCAGCACCGGAGCGGGGGGGGGAGGATACTTC. It translates to CASTGAGGGGYF.

The chain carries TRBV5-6 and TRBJ2-3; D might be TRBD1 (6 bases). Germline CDR1 and CDR2: SGHDT and YYEEEE. Trimming shortened V by 3 bases and J by 2 bases, and 22 bases separated the two germline ends. This CDR3 has 18 amino acids. The CDR3 DNA is TGTGCCAGCAGCTCGGTGACAGGCTTATATGCTTCCACAGATACGCAGTATTTT. Protein sequence: CASSSVTGLYASTDTQYF.

CDR3 loop: CASSLDTSGGADTQYF. The CDR3, as DNA: TGCGCCAGCAGCTTGGATACTAGCGGGGGAGCTGATACGCAGTATTTT. The chain joins TRBV5-1 to TRBJ2-3, with TRBD2 identical over 11 bases. Germline V CDR1 and CDR2: SGHRS, YFSETQ. Trimming removed 0 bases from V and 6 bases from J; junction bases left unmatched: 6. The CDR3 is made up of 16 amino acids.

J is TRBJ2-3 and V is TRBV29-1, with TRBD2 identical over 11 bases. This CDR3 contains 12 residues. CDR1 and CDR2 from the germline V gene are SQVTM and ANQGSEA. V was pared by 6 bases and J by 6 bases, with 2 bases of the junction left unmatched. CDR3 region: CSVRTSGDTQYF. The CDR3 bases are TGCAGCGTCAGGACTAGCGGGGATACGCAGTATTTT.

This chain links TRBV5-4 with TRBJ1-1, with D possibly matching TRBD1 (6 bases). V was trimmed by 2 bases and J by 0 bases, leaving 8 bases between them. Per germline, CDR1 SGHNT and CDR2 YYREEE (reference sequence). The CDR3 covers 14 residues. The CDR3 region has the DNA TGTGCCAGCAGCTTCGACAGGTTGAACACTGAAGCTTTCTTT. The encoded protein is CASSFDRLNTEAFF.

This chain uses TRBV7-6 with TRBJ1-6; TRBD1 agrees at 8 bases. Trimming took 6 bases from V and 5 from J; bases not matched to a gene: 9. The CDR3 sequence is 16 residues long. Germline assignment: CDR1 SGHVS and CDR2 FNYEAQ. CDR3 loop: CASSSLGQGDNSPLHF. The CDR3 bases are TGTGCCAGCAGTAGCTTAGGACAGGGCGATAATTCACCCCTCCACTTT.

The rearrangement uses TRBV6-5 and TRBJ2-1, with D possibly being TRBD1 (5 bases). Germline V gives CDR1 MNHEY, CDR2 SVGAGI. The ends were cut back, 5 bases at V and 4 bases at J, with 12 bases in the middle. The CDR3 is 14 amino acids. The CDR3 protein is CASSQTQGYNEQFF. The DNA for the CDR3 is TGTGCCAGCAGTCAAACCCAGGGATACAATGAGCAGTTCTTC.

The genes are TRBV23-1 and TRBJ1-4; TRBD1 matches at 8 bases. TRBV23-1 counts as an open reading frame of uncertain function. J lost 2 bases, V lost 8 bases, and 4 bases had no gene match. This CDR3 has 14 amino acids. CDR3 DNA: TGCGCCAGCGGATGGACAGGGACTAATGAAAAACTGTTTTTT. Its translation: CASGWTGTNEKLFF.

The chain links TRBV19 to TRBJ2-5, with 8 positions matching TRBD2. The CDR3 is made up of 13 amino acids. The ends lost 6 bases at V and 7 bases at J; junction bases unmatched: 7. Germline-derived CDR1 and CDR2 are LNHDA and SQIVND (reference sequence). DNA of the CDR3: TGTGCCAGTAGAGGACTAGCAATTGGGACCCAGTACTTC. This encodes CASRGLAIGTQYF.

CDR3 DNA: TGTGCCAGCAGCCAAGATCCGGGGCAGGGGGCTTCGAATTCACCCCTCCACTTT. This encodes CASSQDPGQGASNSPLHF. The chain joins TRBV4-2 to TRBJ1-6; TRBD1 matches at 8 bases. The germline V gene has CDR1 LGHNA and CDR2 YNFKEQ. V lost 0 bases, J lost 7 bases, and 11 bases stayed unmatched. The CDR3 has 18 residues.

V is TRBV7-2 and J is TRBJ1-2, with D hard to call. CDR1 SGHTA and CDR2 FQGNSA come from the germline V gene. The CDR3 is made up of 15 amino acids. The V end lost 1 base, the J end lost 4 bases, and 13 bases lay between the germline ends. Here the CDR3 reads CASSLGSFGSYGYTF. The CDR3 DNA reads as TGTGCCAGCAGCTTAGGAAGTTTCGGGAGCTATGGCTACACCTTC.

The chain has TRBV30 and TRBJ2-6, with 7 bases lining up with TRBD1. This CDR3 is 13 amino acids long. Germline V CDR1 and CDR2: GTSNPN, SVGIG (reference sequence). The CDR3 here is CADRRSGANVLTF. The CDR3 DNA reads TGTGCGGACAGGCGCTCTGGGGCCAACGTCCTGACTTTC.

This clone was seen only a few times. The chain combines TRBV4-1 with TRBJ1-5; no firm D call. The CDR3 sequence is 14 residues long. From germline, CDR1 is MGHRA and CDR2 YSYEKL. V lost 4 bases and J lost 1, with 8 bases in between. CDR3 protein: CASSPGPSNQPQHF. The CDR3 coding sequence is TGCGCCAGCAGCCCCGGTCCGAGCAATCAGCCCCAGCATTTT.